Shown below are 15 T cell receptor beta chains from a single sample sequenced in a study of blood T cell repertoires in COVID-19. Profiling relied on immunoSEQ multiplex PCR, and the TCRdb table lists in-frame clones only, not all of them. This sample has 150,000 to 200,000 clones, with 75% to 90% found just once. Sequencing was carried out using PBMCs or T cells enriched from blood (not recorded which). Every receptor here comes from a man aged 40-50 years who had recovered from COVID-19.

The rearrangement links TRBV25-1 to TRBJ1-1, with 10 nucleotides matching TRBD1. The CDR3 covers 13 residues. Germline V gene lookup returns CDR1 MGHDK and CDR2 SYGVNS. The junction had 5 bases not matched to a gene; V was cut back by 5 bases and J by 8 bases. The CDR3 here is CASSSGTGAEAFF. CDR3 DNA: TGTGCCAGCAGTTCCGGGACAGGGGCGGAAGCTTTCTTT.

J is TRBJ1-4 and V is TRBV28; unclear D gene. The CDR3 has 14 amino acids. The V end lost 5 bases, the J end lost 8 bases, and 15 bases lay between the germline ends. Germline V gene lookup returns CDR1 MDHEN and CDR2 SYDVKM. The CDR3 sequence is CASSRVGGGEKLFF. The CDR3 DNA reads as TGTGCCAGCAGTCGGGTTGGTGGCGGGGAAAAACTGTTTTTT.

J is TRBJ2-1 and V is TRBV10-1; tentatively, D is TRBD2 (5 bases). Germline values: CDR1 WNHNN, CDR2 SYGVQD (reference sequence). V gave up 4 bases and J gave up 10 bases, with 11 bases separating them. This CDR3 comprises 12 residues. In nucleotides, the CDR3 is TGCGCCAGCAGTGGTCCGGGGAACGAGCAGTTCTTC. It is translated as CASSGPGNEQFF.

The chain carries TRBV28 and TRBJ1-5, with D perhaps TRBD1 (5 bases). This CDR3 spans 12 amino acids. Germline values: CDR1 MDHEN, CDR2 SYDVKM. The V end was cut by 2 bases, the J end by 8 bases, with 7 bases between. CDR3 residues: CASSLIGEPQHF. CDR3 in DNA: TGTGCCAGCAGTTTAATAGGGGAGCCCCAGCATTTT.

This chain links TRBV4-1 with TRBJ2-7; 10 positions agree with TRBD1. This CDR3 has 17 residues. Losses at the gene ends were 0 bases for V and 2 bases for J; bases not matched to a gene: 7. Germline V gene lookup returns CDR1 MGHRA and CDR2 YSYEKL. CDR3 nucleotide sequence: TGCGCCAGCAGCCAAGATCTGGGACAGGGGCTGACCTACGAGCAGTACTTC. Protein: CASSQDLGQGLTYEQYF.

The CDR3 here is CASSLNRERGYEKLFF. For the CDR3, the DNA is TGTGCCAGCAGCTTAAACAGGGAGAGGGGCTATGAAAAACTGTTTTTT. The V gene is TRBV7-9, the J gene TRBJ1-4; a weak D match, TRBD1 (6 bases). V lost 2 bases, J lost 6 bases, and 16 bases lay in between. There are 16 residues in the CDR3. Germline loops: CDR1 SEHNR, CDR2 FQNEAQ (reference sequence).

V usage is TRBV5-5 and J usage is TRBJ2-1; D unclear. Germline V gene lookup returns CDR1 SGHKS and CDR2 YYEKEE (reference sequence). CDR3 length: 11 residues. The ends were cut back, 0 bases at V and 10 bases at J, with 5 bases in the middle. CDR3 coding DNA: TGTGCCAGCAGCTTGGTAGTGGAGCAGTTCTTC. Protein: CASSLVVEQFF.

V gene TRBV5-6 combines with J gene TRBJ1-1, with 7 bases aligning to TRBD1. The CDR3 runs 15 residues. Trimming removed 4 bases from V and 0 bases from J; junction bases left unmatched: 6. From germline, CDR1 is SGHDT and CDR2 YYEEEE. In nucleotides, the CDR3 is TGTGCCAGCAGCAAGGTCGACAGGGTGAACACTGAAGCTTTCTTT. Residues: CASSKVDRVNTEAFF.

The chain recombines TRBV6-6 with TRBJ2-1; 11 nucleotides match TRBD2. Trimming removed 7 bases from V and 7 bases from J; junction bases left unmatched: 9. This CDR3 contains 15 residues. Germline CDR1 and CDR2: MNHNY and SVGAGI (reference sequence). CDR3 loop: CASIYSGGARNEQFF. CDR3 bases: TGTGCCAGCATTTATAGCGGGGGGGCCAGGAATGAGCAGTTCTTC.

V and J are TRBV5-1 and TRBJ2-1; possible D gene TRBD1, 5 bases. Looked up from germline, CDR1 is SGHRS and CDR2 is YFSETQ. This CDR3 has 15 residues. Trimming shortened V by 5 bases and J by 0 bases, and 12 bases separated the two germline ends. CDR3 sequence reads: CASRQADSSYNEQFF. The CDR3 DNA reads TGCGCCAGCAGGCAGGCCGACAGCTCCTACAATGAGCAGTTCTTC.

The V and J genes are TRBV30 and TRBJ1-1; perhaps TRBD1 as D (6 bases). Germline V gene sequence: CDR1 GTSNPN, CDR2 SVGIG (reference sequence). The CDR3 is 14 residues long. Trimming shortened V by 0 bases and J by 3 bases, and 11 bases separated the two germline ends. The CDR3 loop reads CAWSVRNRDTEAFF. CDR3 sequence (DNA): TGTGCCTGGAGTGTTCGAAACAGGGACACTGAAGCTTTCTTT.

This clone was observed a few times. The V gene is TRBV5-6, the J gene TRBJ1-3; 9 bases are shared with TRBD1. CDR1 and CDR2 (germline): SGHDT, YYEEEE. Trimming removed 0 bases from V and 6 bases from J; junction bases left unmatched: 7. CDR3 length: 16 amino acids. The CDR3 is CASSLVRRDRENTIYF. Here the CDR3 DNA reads TGTGCCAGCAGCTTGGTCCGGAGGGACAGGGAAAACACCATATATTTT.

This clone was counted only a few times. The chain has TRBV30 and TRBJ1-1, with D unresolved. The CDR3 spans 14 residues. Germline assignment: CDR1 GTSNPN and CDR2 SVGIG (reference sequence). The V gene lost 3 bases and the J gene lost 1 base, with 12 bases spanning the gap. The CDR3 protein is CAWSPWQANTEAFF. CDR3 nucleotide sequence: TGTGCCTGGAGCCCGTGGCAGGCGAACACTGAAGCTTTCTTT.

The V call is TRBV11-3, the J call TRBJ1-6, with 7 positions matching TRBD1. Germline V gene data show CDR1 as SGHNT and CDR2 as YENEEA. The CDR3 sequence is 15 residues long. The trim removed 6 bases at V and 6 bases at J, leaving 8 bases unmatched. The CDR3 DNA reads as TGTGCCAGCAGGAATGACAGGGTCGGTAATTCACCCCTCCACTTT. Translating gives CASRNDRVGNSPLHF.

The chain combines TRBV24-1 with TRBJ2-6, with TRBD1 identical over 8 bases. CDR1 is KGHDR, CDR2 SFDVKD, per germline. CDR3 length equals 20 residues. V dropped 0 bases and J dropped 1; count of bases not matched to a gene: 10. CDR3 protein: CATSDLPKDREESGANVLTF. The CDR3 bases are TGTGCCACCAGTGATTTGCCCAAGGACAGGGAAGAATCTGGGGCCAACGTCCTGACTTTC.